This is a list of T cell receptor beta chains from one sample in a study of T-cell reconstitution after alpha-beta-depleted transplantation in children. One entry per CDR3 protein, called by TCRdb with MiXCR from the PCR reads. The repertoire consists of around 450,000 distinct CDR3 sequences, with 8% to 11% occurring once and the leading ten covering 2% to 2.5%. Sequencing used PBMCs, obtained before TCRalphabeta/CD19-depleted stem cell transplant. These receptors all stem from a child aged 2 to 10 with inherited bone marrow failure, due to receive a stem cell transplant. Each CDR3 is given with its conserved first and last residue. Each record gives: V gene, D gene, J gene, clone size, CDR3 protein, CDR3 DNA. D genes are given only for firm matches. Clone size, where shown, is once, few, many, or a class for clones that have expanded.

>TRBV19|.|TRBJ2-3|many
CASSTTAGLWDTQYF
TGTGCCAGTAGTACCACAGCGGGCCTATGGGATACGCAGTATTTT
>TRBV3-1|.|TRBJ1-3|.
CASSQDLEGNTIYF
TGTGCCAGCAGCCAAGATTTGGAGGGAAACACCATATATTTT
>TRBV14|.|TRBJ1-5|.
CATKRDDNQPQHF
TGTGCCACCAAGAGGGACGACAATCAGCCCCAGCATTTT
>TRBV6-1|.|TRBJ1-3|many
CASFHRARPGNTIYF
TGTGCCAGCTTCCACAGGGCCCGTCCTGGAAACACCATATATTTT
>TRBV27|.|TRBJ2-7|few
CASSPTRGEMVYEQYF
TGTGCCAGCAGTCCAACTAGGGGGGAGATGGTCTACGAGCAGTACTTC
>TRBV2|.|TRBJ2-7|many
CASSEGEGLFYEQYF
TGTGCCAGCAGTGAAGGTGAGGGCCTTTTCTACGAGCAGTACTTC
>TRBV9|.|TRBJ2-2|many
CASSQTRHTGELFF
TGTGCCAGCTCCCAGACTCGCCACACCGGGGAGCTGTTTTTT
>TRBV7-6|.|TRBJ1-2|many
CASSKGGRGYTF
TGTGCCAGCAGCAAAGGGGGGAGAGGCTACACCTTC
>TRBV20-1|TRBD2|TRBJ2-1|many
CSASRRLAWGDSYNEQFF
TGCAGTGCTAGTCGGCGACTAGCGTGGGGGGACTCCTACAATGAGCAGTTCTTC
>TRBV20-1|TRBD2|TRBJ2-1|many
CSATRLAEYNEQFF
TGCAGTGCTACTCGACTAGCGGAATACAATGAGCAGTTCTTC
>TRBV20-1|TRBD2|TRBJ2-4|many
CSATRLAGGPQNIQYF
TGCAGTGCTACTAGACTAGCGGGAGGGCCCCAAAACATTCAGTACTTC
>TRBV25-1|.|TRBJ2-5|many
CASSEQGIGQETQYF
TGTGCCAGCAGTGAACAGGGGATCGGGCAAGAGACCCAGTACTTC
>TRBV28|.|TRBJ1-1|many
CASSYRGGAGAEAFF
TGTGCCAGCAGTTATAGGGGGGGGGCGGGGGCTGAAGCTTTCTTT
>TRBV11-2|.|TRBJ1-3|many
CASSFLGNGNTIYF
TGTGCCAGCAGCTTCTTGGGGAACGGAAACACCATATATTTT
>TRBV28|.|TRBJ2-2|many
CASSLRQGYTGELFF
TGTGCCAGCAGTTTGCGTCAGGGGTACACCGGGGAGCTGTTTTTT
>TRBV9|.|TRBJ2-3|many
CASSVGSAVSTDTQYF
TGTGCCAGCAGCGTAGGTTCTGCGGTGAGCACAGATACGCAGTATTTT
>TRBV5-4|.|TRBJ2-3|many
CASSALLERVDTQYF
TGTGCCAGCAGCGCACTTCTAGAGCGCGTAGATACGCAGTATTTT
>TRBV29-1|.|TRBJ1-1|many
CSVRPWAEAFF
TGCAGCGTTCGTCCTTGGGCTGAAGCTTTCTTT
>TRBV20-1|TRBD2|TRBJ2-2|few
CSARAGGLADYTGELFF
TGCAGTGCTAGAGCCGGGGGACTAGCGGACTACACCGGGGAGCTGTTTTTT
>TRBV5-1|TRBD1|TRBJ2-3|many
CASSLLGGTGADTQYF
TGCGCCAGCAGCTTGTTGGGCGGGACAGGCGCAGATACGCAGTATTTT
>TRBV7-9|.|TRBJ1-6|few
CASSPFPEGDSPLHF
TGTGCCAGCAGCCCCTTTCCAGAGGGCGATTCACCCCTCCACTTT
>TRBV20-1|.|TRBJ2-5|many
CSASPGHQETQYF
TGCAGTGCTAGTCCGGGTCACCAAGAGACCCAGTACTTC
>TRBV7-9|.|TRBJ2-7|many
CASSLLGGYEQYF
TGTGCCAGCAGCCTTCTCGGAGGCTACGAGCAGTACTTC
>TRBV4-3|.|TRBJ1-5|few
CASSPGKMGSNQPQHF
TGCGCCAGCTCCCCCGGGAAAATGGGTAGCAATCAGCCCCAGCATTTT
>TRBV6-1|.|TRBJ2-7|.
CASSELDRSAYEQYF
TGTGCCAGCAGTGAACTCGACCGTTCGGCCTACGAGCAGTACTTC
>TRBV20-1|TRBD2|TRBJ2-1|many
CSARDRTGLDNEQFF
TGCAGTGCTAGAGATAGGACGGGACTAGACAATGAGCAGTTCTTC
>TRBV4-3|.|TRBJ2-5|.
CASSQDRAFGQETQYF
TGCGCCAGCAGCCAAGACAGAGCGTTTGGACAAGAGACCCAGTACTTC
>TRBV12-3/TRBV12-4|.|TRBJ1-5|.
CASTPSGTSNQPQHF
TGTGCCAGCACCCCCTCGGGGACTAGCAATCAGCCCCAGCATTTT
>TRBV12-3/TRBV12-4|.|TRBJ2-2|few
CASSPRGANTGELFF
TGTGCCAGCAGCCCCAGGGGCGCGAACACCGGGGAGCTGTTTTTT
>TRBV20-1|.|TRBJ2-7|.
CCARDSGVGTYSYEQYF
TGCTGTGCTAGAGATTCAGGGGTCGGGACCTACTCCTACGAGCAGTACTTC
>TRBV9|TRBD1|TRBJ2-7|many
CASSPNRDRVGRYEQYF
TGTGCCAGCAGCCCGAATCGGGACAGGGTTGGCAGGTACGAGCAGTACTTC
>TRBV20-1|.|TRBJ2-3|few
CSAPAGHTGRDTQYF
TGCAGTGCACCGGCGGGACACACAGGGAGAGATACGCAGTATTTT
>TRBV7-9|TRBD2|TRBJ2-1|.
CASSPSGREAANEQFF
TGTGCCAGCAGCCCCTCGGGGCGGGAGGCGGCCAATGAGCAGTTCTTC
>TRBV29-1|.|TRBJ2-7|many
CSVVGAVSSGKVYEQYF
TGCAGCGTTGTAGGGGCGGTCTCCTCCGGGAAGGTCTACGAGCAGTACTTC
>TRBV7-9|TRBD2|TRBJ2-5|many
CASSLGLAGETQYF
TGCGCCAGCAGCTTGGGACTAGCGGGAGAGACCCAGTACTTC
>TRBV4-3|.|TRBJ2-6|many
CASSQDGFWSDSGANVLTF
TGCGCCAGCAGCCAAGATGGCTTCTGGAGTGACTCTGGGGCCAACGTCCTGACTTTC
>TRBV4-3|TRBD1|TRBJ1-1|many
CASRSQQGATEAFF
TGCGCCAGCCGAAGCCAACAGGGGGCCACTGAAGCTTTCTTT
>TRBV9|.|TRBJ2-2|many
CASSVLGNTGELFF
TGTGCCAGCAGCGTATTGGGAAACACCGGGGAGCTGTTTTTT
>TRBV6-5|.|TRBJ2-7|few
CASSNRAAGEQYF
TGTGCCAGCAGCAACCGGGCTGCGGGCGAGCAGTACTTC
>TRBV4-3|TRBD1|TRBJ2-3|many
CASSQDPGTGLSTDTQYF
TGCGCCAGCAGCCAAGATCCCGGGACAGGGCTATCCACAGATACGCAGTATTTT
>TRBV12-3/TRBV12-4|TRBD2|TRBJ2-1|few
CASSPGTSGKMGEQFF
TGTGCCAGCAGCCCGGGGACTAGCGGGAAAATGGGTGAGCAGTTCTTC
>TRBV6-1|.|TRBJ1-3|many
CASRVEVSGNTIYF
TGTGCCAGCAGAGTTGAGGTCTCTGGAAACACCATATATTTT
>TRBV7-9|.|TRBJ2-7|few
CASSLKGQGNYEQYF
TGTGCCAGCAGCTTAAAGGGGCAGGGAAACTACGAGCAGTACTTC
>TRBV7-6|.|TRBJ1-2|many
CASSPSETYGYTF
TGTGCCAGCAGCCCAAGTGAGACCTATGGCTACACCTTC
>TRBV18|TRBD2|TRBJ2-1|few
CASSLLSGSNNEQFF
TGTGCCAGCTCCCTACTTAGCGGGAGTAATAATGAGCAGTTCTTC
>TRBV25-1|.|TRBJ2-2|many
CASSERGEGLFF
TGTGCCAGCAGTGAGAGGGGGGAGGGACTGTTTTTT
>TRBV6-2/TRBV6-3|TRBD2|TRBJ2-7|.
CASSYLAESYEQYF
TGTGCCAGCAGTTACCTAGCGGAAAGCTACGAGCAGTACTTC
>TRBV5-1|.|TRBJ1-1|many
CASSLDPGTEAFF
TGCGCCAGCAGCTTGGATCCGGGCACTGAAGCTTTCTTT
>TRBV11-2|.|TRBJ1-1|.
CASTIDRQAGGVRTEAFF
TGTGCCAGCACGATCGACAGGCAGGCAGGAGGGGTGCGGACTGAAGCTTTCTTT
>TRBV12-3/TRBV12-4|TRBD1|TRBJ2-2|many
CASSQTTGIHTGELFF
TGTGCCAGCAGCCAGACGACAGGGATCCACACCGGGGAGCTGTTTTTT
>TRBV12-3/TRBV12-4|TRBD2|TRBJ2-1|many
CASRGLAGEGFF
TGTGCCAGCAGGGGACTAGCGGGCGAGGGGTTCTTC
>TRBV5-1|TRBD1|TRBJ2-1|.
CASSEVGTGLYNEQFF
TGCGCCAGCAGCGAGGTCGGGACAGGGCTCTACAATGAGCAGTTCTTC
>TRBV20-1|TRBD1|TRBJ2-5|many
CSAVQGYQETQYF
TGCAGTGCTGTACAGGGGTACCAAGAGACCCAGTACTTC